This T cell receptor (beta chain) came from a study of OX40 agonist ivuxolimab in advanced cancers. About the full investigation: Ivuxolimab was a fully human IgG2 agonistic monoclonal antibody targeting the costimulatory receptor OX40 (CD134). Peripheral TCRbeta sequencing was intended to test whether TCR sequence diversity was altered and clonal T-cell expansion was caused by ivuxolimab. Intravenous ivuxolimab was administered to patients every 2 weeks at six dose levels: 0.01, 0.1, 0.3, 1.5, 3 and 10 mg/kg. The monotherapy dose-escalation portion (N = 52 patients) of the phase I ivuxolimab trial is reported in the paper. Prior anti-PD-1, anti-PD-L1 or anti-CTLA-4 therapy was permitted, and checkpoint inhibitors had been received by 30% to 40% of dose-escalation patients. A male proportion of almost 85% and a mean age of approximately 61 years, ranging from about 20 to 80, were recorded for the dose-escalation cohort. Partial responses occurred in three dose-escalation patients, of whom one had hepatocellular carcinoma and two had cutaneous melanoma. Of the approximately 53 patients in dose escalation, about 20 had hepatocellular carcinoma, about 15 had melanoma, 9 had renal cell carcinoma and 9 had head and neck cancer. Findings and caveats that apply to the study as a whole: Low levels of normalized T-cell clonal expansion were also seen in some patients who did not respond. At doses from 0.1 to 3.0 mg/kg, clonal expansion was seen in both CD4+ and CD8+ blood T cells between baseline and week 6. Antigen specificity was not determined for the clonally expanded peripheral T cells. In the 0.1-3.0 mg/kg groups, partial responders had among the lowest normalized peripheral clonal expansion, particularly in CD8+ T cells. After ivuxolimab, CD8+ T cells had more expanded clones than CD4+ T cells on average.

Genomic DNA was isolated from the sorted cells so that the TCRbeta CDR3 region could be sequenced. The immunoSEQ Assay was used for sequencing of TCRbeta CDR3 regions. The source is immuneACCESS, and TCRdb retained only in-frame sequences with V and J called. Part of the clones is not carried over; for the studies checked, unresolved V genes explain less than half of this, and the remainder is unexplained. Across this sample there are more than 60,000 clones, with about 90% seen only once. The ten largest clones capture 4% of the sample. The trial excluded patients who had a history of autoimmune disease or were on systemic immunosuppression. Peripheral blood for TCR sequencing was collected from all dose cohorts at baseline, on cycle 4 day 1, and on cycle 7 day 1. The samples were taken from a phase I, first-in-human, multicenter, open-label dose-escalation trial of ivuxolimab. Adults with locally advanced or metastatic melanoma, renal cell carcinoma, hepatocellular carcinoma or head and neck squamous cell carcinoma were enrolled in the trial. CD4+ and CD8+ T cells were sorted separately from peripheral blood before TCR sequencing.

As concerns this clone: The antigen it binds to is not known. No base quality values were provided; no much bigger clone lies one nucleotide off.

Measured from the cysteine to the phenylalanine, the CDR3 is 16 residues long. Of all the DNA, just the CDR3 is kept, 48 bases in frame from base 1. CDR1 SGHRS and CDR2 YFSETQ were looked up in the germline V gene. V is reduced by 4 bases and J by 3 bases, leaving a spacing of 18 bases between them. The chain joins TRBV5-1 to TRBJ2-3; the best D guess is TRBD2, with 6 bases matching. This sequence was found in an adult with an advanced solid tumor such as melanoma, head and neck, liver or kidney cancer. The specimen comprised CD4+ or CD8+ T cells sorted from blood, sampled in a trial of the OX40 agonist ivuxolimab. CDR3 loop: CASSQLATFPTDTQYF. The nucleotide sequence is TGCGCCAGCAGCCAACTAGCTACTTTTCCGACAGATACGCAGTATTTT.